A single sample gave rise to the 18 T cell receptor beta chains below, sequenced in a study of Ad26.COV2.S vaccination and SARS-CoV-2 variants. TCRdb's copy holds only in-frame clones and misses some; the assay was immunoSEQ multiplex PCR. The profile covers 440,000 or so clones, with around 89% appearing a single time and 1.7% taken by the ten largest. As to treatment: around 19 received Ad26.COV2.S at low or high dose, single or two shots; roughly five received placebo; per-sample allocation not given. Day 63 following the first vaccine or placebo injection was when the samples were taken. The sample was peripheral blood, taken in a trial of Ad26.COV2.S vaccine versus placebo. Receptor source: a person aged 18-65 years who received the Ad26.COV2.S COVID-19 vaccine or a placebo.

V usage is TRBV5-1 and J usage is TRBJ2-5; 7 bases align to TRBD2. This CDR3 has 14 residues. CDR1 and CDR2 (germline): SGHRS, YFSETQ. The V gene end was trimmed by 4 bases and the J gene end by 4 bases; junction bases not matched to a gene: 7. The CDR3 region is CASSRGLGGETQYF. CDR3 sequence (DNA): TGCGCCAGCAGCCGCGGACTAGGTGGAGAGACCCAGTACTTC. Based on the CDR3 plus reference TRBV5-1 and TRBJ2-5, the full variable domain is KAGVTQTPRYLIKTRGQQVTLSCSPISGHRSVSWYQQTPGQGLQFLFEYFSETQRNKGNFPGRFSGRQFSNSRSEMNVSTLELGDSALYLCASSRGLGGETQYFGPGTRLLVL.

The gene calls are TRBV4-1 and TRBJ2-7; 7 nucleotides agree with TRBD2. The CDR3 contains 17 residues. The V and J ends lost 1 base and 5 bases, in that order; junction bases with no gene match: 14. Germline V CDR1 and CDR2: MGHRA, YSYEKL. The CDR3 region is CASSQVPVGGSTDEQYF. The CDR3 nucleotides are TGCGCCAGCAGCCAAGTCCCTGTGGGCGGGAGTACCGACGAGCAGTACTTC.

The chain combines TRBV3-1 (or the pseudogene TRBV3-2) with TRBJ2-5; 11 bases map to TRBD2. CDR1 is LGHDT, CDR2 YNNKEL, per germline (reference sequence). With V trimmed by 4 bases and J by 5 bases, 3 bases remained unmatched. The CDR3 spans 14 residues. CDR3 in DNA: TGTGCCAGCAGCCCCCGACTAGCGGGGGAGACCCAGTACTTC. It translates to CASSPRLAGETQYF.

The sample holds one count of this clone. CDR3 sequence (DNA): TGTGCCAGCAGCCCCCGGGTGGGGGGACCGCATTTT. Amino acid sequence: CASSPRVGGPHF. The chain carries TRBV12-3 or TRBV12-4 and TRBJ1-5; tentatively, D is TRBD1 (5 bases). This CDR3 comprises 12 residues. Between the trimmed V and J ends, which lost 6 bases and 15 bases, there was a span of 18 bases.

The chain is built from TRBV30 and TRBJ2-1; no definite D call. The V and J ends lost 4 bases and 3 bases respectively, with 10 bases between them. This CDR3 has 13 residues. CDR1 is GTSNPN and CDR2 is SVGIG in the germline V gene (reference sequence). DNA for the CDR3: TGTGCCTGGACTCTTGCTTTCTACAATGAGCAGTTCTTC. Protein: CAWTLAFYNEQFF.

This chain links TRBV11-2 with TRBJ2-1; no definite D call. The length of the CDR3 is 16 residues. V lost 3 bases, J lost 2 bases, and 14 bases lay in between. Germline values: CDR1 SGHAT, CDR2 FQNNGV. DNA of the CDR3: TGTGCCAGCAGCTTGGCCCTGGCCCGGGCCTACAATGAGCAGTTCTTC. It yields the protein CASSLALARAYNEQFF.

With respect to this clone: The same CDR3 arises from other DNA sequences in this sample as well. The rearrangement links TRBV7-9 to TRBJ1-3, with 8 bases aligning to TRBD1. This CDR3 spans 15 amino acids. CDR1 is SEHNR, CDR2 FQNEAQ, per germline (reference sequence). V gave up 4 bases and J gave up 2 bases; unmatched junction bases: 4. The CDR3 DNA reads TGTGCCAGCAGCTCAAGACAGGGGACTGGAAACACCATATATTTT. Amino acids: CASSSRQGTGNTIYF.

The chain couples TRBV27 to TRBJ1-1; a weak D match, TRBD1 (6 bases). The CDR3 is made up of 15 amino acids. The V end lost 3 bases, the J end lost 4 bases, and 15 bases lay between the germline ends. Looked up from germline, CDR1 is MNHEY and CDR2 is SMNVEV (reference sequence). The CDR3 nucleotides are TGTGCCAGCAGTTTCAACAGGGAGACGTTCACTGAAGCTTTCTTT. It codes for CASSFNRETFTEAFF.

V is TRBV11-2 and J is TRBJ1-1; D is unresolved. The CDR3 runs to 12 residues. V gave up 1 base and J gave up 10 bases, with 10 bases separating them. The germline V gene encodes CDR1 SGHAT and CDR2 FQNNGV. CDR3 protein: CASSLGTSGAFF. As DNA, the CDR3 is TGTGCCAGCAGCTTAGGGACCTCGGGAGCTTTCTTT.

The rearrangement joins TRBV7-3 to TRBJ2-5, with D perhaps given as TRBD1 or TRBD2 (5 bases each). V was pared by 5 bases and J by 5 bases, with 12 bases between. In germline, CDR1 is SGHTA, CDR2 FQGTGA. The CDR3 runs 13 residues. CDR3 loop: CASSPGAGETQYF. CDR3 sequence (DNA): TGTGCCAGCAGCCCCGGGGCCGGGGAGACCCAGTACTTC.

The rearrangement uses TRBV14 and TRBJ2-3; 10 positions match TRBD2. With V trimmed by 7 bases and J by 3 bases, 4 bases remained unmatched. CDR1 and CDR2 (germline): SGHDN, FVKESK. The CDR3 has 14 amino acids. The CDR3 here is CASNLAGVTDTQYF. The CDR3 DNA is TGTGCCAGCAATCTAGCGGGAGTTACAGATACGCAGTATTTT.

The CDR3 reads CASSYSQGGDTYEQYF. DNA for the CDR3: TGTGCCAGCAGTTACTCACAGGGAGGCGACACCTACGAGCAGTACTTC. This chain uses TRBV6-5 with TRBJ2-7; the D gene could be TRBD1 or TRBD2 (6 bases each). Per the germline V gene, CDR1 is MNHEY and CDR2 is SVGAGI. The ends were cut back, 0 bases at V and 2 bases at J, with 14 bases in the middle. CDR3 length: 16 amino acids.

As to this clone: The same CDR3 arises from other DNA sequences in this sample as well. CDR3 sequence reads: CASSYRDRSYEQYF. Here the CDR3 DNA reads TGTGCCAGCAGTTACAGGGACAGATCCTACGAGCAGTACTTC. The rearrangement uses TRBV6-5 and TRBJ2-7, with 7 bases fitting TRBD1. V trimming: 2 bases; J trimming: 1 base; junction bases outside the gene matches: 2. This CDR3 spans 14 amino acids. Germline V lookup: CDR1 MNHEY, CDR2 SVGAGI.

Written as DNA, the CDR3 is TGTGCCAGCAGTTACTCCCGGACTAGCGGGAGGGCTTATGAGCAGTTCTTC. Its translation is CASSYSRTSGRAYEQFF. The chain couples TRBV6-2 or TRBV6-3 to TRBJ2-1, with TRBD2 matching over 15 bases. J lost 8 bases, V lost 0 bases, and 5 bases had no gene match. Germline V CDR1 and CDR2: MNHEY, SVGEGT. This CDR3 is 17 amino acids long.

The CDR3 DNA is TGTGCCAGTACAGGGTCAATGAACACTGAAGCTTTCTTT. Amino acids: CASTGSMNTEAFF. V gene TRBV13 combines with J gene TRBJ1-1, with D perhaps matching TRBD1 (6 bases). The CDR3 consists of 13 residues. V lost 9 bases and J 0 bases, leaving 11 bases between the germline ends. The germline CDR1 and CDR2 sequences are PRHDT and FYEKMQ (reference sequence).

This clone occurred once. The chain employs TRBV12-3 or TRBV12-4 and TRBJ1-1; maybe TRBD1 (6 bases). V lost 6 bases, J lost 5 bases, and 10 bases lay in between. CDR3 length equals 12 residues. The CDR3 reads CASRYTGTEAFF. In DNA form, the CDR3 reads TGTGCCAGCAGATACACAGGGACTGAAGCTTTCTTT.

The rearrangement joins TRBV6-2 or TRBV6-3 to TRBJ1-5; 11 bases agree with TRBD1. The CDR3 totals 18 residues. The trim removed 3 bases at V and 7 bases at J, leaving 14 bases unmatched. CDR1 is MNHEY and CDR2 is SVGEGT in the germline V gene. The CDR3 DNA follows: TGTGCCAGCAGTTATTACCAGGACAGGGGGCAAAGGGACCAGCCCCAGCATTTT. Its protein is CASSYYQDRGQRDQPQHF.

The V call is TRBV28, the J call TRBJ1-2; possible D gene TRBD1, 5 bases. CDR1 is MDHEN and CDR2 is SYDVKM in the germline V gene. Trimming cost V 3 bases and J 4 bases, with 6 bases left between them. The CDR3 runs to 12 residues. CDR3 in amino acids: CASSFQGYGYTF. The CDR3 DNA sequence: TGTGCCAGCAGTTTTCAGGGCTATGGCTACACCTTC.